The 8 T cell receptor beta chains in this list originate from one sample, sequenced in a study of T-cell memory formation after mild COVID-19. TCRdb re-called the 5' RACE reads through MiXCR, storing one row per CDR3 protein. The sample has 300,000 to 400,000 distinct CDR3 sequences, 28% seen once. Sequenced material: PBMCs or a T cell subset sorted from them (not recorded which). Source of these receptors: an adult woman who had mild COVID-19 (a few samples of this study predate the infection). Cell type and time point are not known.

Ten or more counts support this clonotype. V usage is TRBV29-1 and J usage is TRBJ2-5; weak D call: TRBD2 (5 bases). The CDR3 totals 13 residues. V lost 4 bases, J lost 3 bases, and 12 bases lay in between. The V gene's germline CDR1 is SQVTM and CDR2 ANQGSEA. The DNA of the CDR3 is TGCAGCGTTGCTCTTGGACTGAAAGAGACCCAGTACTTC. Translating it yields CSVALGLKETQYF.

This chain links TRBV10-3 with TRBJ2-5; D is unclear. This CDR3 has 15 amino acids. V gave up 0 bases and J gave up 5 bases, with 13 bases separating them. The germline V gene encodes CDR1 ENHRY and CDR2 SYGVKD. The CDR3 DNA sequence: TGTGCCATCAGTGAGTCGGGCCAAGGTCGGGAGACCCAGTACTTC. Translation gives CAISESGQGRETQYF.

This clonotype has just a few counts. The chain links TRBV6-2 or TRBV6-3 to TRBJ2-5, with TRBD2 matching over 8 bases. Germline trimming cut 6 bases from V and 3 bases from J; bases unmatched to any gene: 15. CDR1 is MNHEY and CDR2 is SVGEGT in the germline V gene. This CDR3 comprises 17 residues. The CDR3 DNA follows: TGTGCCAGCAGCAACCGCCGACGGGGGGGCCGAGAAGAGACCCAGTACTTC. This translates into CASSNRRRGGREETQYF.

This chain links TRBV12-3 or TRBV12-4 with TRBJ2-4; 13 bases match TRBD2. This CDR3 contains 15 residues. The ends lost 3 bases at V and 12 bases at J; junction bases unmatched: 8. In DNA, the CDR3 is TGTGCCAGCAGTTTGCCCGTTACTAGCGGGAGGGCTCAGTACTTC. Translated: CASSLPVTSGRAQYF.

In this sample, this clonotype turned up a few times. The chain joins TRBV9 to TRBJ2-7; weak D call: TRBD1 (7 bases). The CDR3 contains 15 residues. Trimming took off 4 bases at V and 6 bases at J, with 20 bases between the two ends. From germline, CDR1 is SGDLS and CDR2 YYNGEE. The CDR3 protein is CASSPILEGAGEQYF. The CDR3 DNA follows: TGTGCCAGCAGCCCCATCCTGGAGGGGGCCGGCGAGCAGTACTTC.

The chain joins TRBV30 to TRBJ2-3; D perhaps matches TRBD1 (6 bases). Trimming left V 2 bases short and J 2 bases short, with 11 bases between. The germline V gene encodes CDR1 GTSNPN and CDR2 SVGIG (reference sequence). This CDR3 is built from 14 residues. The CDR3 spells CAWSKGDPTDTQYF. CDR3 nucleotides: TGTGCCTGGAGTAAGGGGGATCCCACAGATACGCAGTATTTT.

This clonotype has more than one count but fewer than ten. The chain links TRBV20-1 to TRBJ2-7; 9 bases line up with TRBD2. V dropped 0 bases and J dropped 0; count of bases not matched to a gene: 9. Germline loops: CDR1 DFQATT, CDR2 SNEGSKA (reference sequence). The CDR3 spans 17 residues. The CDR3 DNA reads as TGCAGTGCTAGAGATGATAGCGGGGGCCTTATCTCCTACGAGCAGTACTTC. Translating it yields CSARDDSGGLISYEQYF.

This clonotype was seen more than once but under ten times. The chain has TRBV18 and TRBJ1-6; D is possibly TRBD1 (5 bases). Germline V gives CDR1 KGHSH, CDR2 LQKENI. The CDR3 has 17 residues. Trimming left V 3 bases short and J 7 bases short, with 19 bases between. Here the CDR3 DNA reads TGTGCCAGCTCACCCCTAAGGGCTACGGGGCCGAATTCACCCCTCCACTTT. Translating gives CASSPLRATGPNSPLHF.